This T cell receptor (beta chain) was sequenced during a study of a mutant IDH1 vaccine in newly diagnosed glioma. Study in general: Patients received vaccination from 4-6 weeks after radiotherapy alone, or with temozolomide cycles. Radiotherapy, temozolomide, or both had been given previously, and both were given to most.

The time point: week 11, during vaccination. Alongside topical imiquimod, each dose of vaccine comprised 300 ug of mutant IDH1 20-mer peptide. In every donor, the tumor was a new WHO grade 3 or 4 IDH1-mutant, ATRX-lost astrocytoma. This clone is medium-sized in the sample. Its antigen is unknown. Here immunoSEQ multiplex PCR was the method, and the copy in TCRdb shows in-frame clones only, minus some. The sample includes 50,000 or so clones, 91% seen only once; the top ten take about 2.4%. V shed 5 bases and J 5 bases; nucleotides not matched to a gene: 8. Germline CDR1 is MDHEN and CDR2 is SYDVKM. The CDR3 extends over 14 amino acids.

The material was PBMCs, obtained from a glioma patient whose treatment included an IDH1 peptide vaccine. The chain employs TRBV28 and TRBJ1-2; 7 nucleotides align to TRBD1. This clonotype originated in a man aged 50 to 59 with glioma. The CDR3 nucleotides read TGTGCCAGCAGTCACAGGGGCCGGGGGTATGGCTACACCTTC. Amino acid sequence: CASSHRGRGYGYTF.